This T cell receptor (beta chain) was sequenced in a study of PD-1 blockade in classical Hodgkin lymphoma. General study results and limits: The repertoire differences lack a defined cause, possibly disease activity or prior therapy. Healthy donors were reported to have higher baseline TCR diversity than newly diagnosed patients.

In the case of this clone: Its antigen is currently unknown.

Time point in this sample: newly diagnosed, previously untreated cHL patient sample. Assay: immunoSEQ multiplex PCR; the TCRdb copy retains only in-frame clones and omits some. The sample holds tens of thousands of clones; more than 85% are singletons and the top ten take about 3.8%. V was trimmed by 7 bases and J by 7 bases, leaving 14 bases between them. Germline loops: CDR1 SNHLY, CDR2 FYNNEI. The CDR3 has 13 residues. The TCR comes from a human donor with classical Hodgkin lymphoma. Sequenced material: peripheral blood mononuclear cells (PBMCs). The chain uses TRBV2 and TRBJ2-1; D remains ambiguous. The CDR3 protein is CASNQQLRNEQFF. In DNA, the CDR3 is TGTGCCAGCAATCAGCAACTGCGGAATGAGCAGTTCTTC.